Each of the 11 T cell receptor beta chains below was sequenced from the same sample in a study of identical twins. TCRdb passed the 5' RACE reads through MiXCR, listing each CDR3 protein once. Of approximately 550,000 distinct CDR3 sequences detected, 20% to 25% appear once; the ten largest clones hold approximately 0.52%. These records were also assigned to another study, of yellow fever vaccine responses in identical twins.

Sequenced: CD4+ T cells sorted from blood. The source is a young woman in good health.

This clonotype was observed a handful of times. The CDR3 coding sequence is TGTGCCAGCAGCCCACAGGGTGAGGCTAACTATGGCTACACCTTC. Translated, it gives CASSPQGEANYGYTF. The chain uses TRBV7-2 and TRBJ1-2, with a possible D match to TRBD1 (6 bases). The V end was cut by 5 bases, the J end by 0 bases, with 13 bases between. The CDR3 contains 15 residues. In germline, CDR1 is SGHTA, CDR2 FQGNSA.

This CDR3 reads CSASWGGGADTQYF. The CDR3 DNA reads as TGCAGTGCTAGTTGGGGCGGGGGGGCAGATACGCAGTATTTT. The J gene is TRBJ2-3, the V gene TRBV20-1; 9 nucleotides match TRBD2. CDR1 is DFQATT, CDR2 SNEGSKA, per germline (reference sequence). The CDR3 runs to 14 residues. The V segment lost 3 bases and the J segment 4 bases; nucleotides outside the gene matches: 5.

This clonotype was seen a handful of times. This rearrangement joins TRBV20-1 to TRBJ2-7, with TRBD2 matching over 11 bases. Germline lookup yields CDR1 DFQATT and CDR2 SNEGSKA (reference sequence). CDR3 length: 15 amino acids. V lost 2 bases to trimming and J lost 3 bases; unmatched junction nucleotides: 6. CDR3 sequence reads: CSARSTSGSYYEQYF. CDR3 nucleotides: TGCAGTGCTAGATCAACTAGCGGGAGCTACTACGAGCAGTACTTC.

Only a few counts were recorded for this clonotype. This chain connects TRBV12-3 or TRBV12-4 to TRBJ2-2; 11 bases line up with TRBD2. CDR3 length: 15 residues. V lost 6 bases, J lost 3 bases, and 3 bases stayed unmatched. CDR3 DNA sequence: TGTGCCAGCAGCACGGGACTAGCGGACACCGGGGAGCTGTTTTTT. This codes for CASSTGLADTGELFF.

This chain joins TRBV5-6 and TRBJ2-7, with D unresolved. CDR1 is SGHDT and CDR2 is YYEEEE in the germline V gene. The CDR3 is 15 amino acids. V lost 5 bases, J lost 6 bases, and 21 bases lay in between. The CDR3 bases are TGTGCCAGCAGTAGAGGATCCCTCGCCGTAGTCGAGCAGTACTTC. Its translation is CASSRGSLAVVEQYF. The whole variable domain, filled in from reference TRBV5-6 and TRBJ2-7, reads DAGVTQSPTHLIKTRGQQVTLRCSPKSGHDTVSWYQQALGQGPQFIFQYYEEEERQRGNFPDRFSGHQFPNYSSELNVNALLLGDSALYLCASSRGSLAVVEQYFGPGTRLTVT.

The genes are TRBV24-1 and TRBJ2-7, with D maybe TRBD1 (6 bases). Germline V gene data show CDR1 as KGHDR and CDR2 as SFDVKD. CDR3 size: 15 residues. V lost 4 bases, J lost 0 bases, and 12 bases lay in between. CDR3 protein: CATSEAGQSSYEQYV. The CDR3 nucleotides are TGTGCCACCAGTGAAGCTGGACAGTCCTCCTACGAGCAGTACGTC.

CDR3 DNA sequence: TGTGCCAGCAGTGGCGACAGTACTGGTAATGAAAAACTGTTTTTT. The encoded protein is CASSGDSTGNEKLFF. The rearrangement uses TRBV6-1 and TRBJ1-4; possibly TRBD1 for D (5 bases). Germline V gene lookup returns CDR1 MNHNS and CDR2 SASEGT. V was cut by 4 bases and J by 4 bases, with 13 bases left in between. The CDR3 length is 15 residues.

This chain uses TRBV14 with TRBJ2-2; D is unclear. This CDR3 is 14 amino acids long. Trimming cost V 4 bases and J 4 bases, with 10 bases left between them. Germline V gene sequence: CDR1 SGHDN, CDR2 FVKESK. Here the CDR3 reads CASSPGVITGELFF. CDR3 in DNA: TGTGCCAGCAGCCCGGGCGTGATCACCGGGGAGCTGTTTTTT.

This clonotype occurred a few times. The gene calls are TRBV7-8 and TRBJ1-1; a weak D match, TRBD1 (6 bases). V lost 3 bases and J lost 2, with 10 bases in between. Germline CDR1 is SGHVS and CDR2 is FQNEAQ. This CDR3 spans 14 amino acids. CDR3 nucleotides: TGTGCCAGCAGCTTGGGACATGCTAACACTGAAGCTTTCTTT. The encoded protein is CASSLGHANTEAFF.

The chain uses TRBV7-3 and TRBJ2-7, with D maybe TRBD1 (6 bases). The CDR3 is 15 amino acids. The V end was cut by 2 bases, the J end by 2 bases, with 13 bases between. Germline CDR1 and CDR2: SGHTA and FQGTGA. The chain's CDR3 is CASSLGSGDAYEQYF. CDR3 nucleotide sequence: TGTGCCAGCAGCTTAGGGTCAGGGGACGCCTACGAGCAGTACTTC.

This chain connects TRBV12-3 or TRBV12-4 to TRBJ2-7, with 9 bases aligning to TRBD2. This CDR3 has 14 residues. The V segment lost 4 bases and the J segment 12 bases; nucleotides outside the gene matches: 13. The CDR3 DNA reads as TGTGCCAGCAGTTCCTCGGGACTAGCCGCCGTGTGGTACTTC. It yields the protein CASSSSGLAAVWYF.